The next 23 T cell receptor beta chains were all read from a single sample in a study of Graves' ophthalmopathy and Graves' hyperthyroidism. As the template, RNA transcripts were used to amplify TCR beta CDR3 regions. Amplification began with first-round RT-PCR using HTBI primers, then second-round multiplex PCR was performed. TCRdb used MiXCR to reprocess the multiplex PCR reads, holding one entry per CDR3 protein. The data hold approximately 540,000 distinct CDR3 sequences, with under 40% observed a single time. Specimen: peripheral blood or thyroid tissue (not recorded which). Receptors originate from an adult man with Graves' hyperthyroidism.

The J gene is TRBJ1-2, the V gene TRBV29-1, with 7 bases lining up with TRBD1. The CDR3 runs 14 residues. The trim removed 8 bases at V and 3 bases at J, leaving 12 bases unmatched. Germline V lookup: CDR1 SQVTM, CDR2 ANQGSEA. The CDR3: CSSEEGRGDYGYTF. CDR3 nucleotide sequence: TGCAGCAGTGAAGAAGGCAGGGGGGACTATGGCTACACCTTC.

In its sample, this clonotype was seen many times. This chain connects TRBV2 to TRBJ2-5; D is unresolved. The CDR3 length is 14 residues. Trimming removed 1 base at V and 0 bases at J, with 6 bases between. Germline CDR1 is SNHLY and CDR2 is FYNNEI. In DNA, the CDR3 is TGTGCCAGCAGTGAAGGGGTTTACCAAGAGACCCAGTACTTC. Translating it yields CASSEGVYQETQYF.

This clonotype was recorded many times. This sequence joins TRBV7-2 and TRBJ1-3, with D perhaps TRBD1 (5 bases). The CDR3 has 14 residues. The V gene lost 6 bases and the J gene lost 3 bases, with 12 bases spanning the gap. Germline V CDR1 and CDR2: SGHTA, FQGNSA. CDR3: CASSSGDFGNTIYF. The DNA of the CDR3 is TGTGCCAGCAGTAGCGGGGACTTTGGAAACACCATATATTTT.

There are many counts of this clonotype. The chain combines TRBV4-2 with TRBJ1-5; tentative D call: TRBD1 (5 bases). The germline V gene has CDR1 LGHNA and CDR2 YNFKEQ. The CDR3 runs to 16 residues. Trimming pared 0 bases from V and 0 bases from J, leaving 9 bases between. CDR3: CASSQDRGSSNQPQHF. The DNA of the CDR3 is TGTGCCAGCAGCCAAGATCGGGGCAGTAGCAATCAGCCCCAGCATTTT.

For this clonotype: One base away lies a much larger clone, so this may be a sequencing read error. This chain uses TRBV25-1 with TRBJ1-4, with 7 nucleotides matching TRBD1. This CDR3 has 20 residues. Per germline, CDR1 MGHDK and CDR2 SYGVNS. The ends lost 0 bases at V and 3 bases at J; junction bases unmatched: 16. The DNA for the CDR3 is TGTGCCAGCAGTGAATATCACTCTCCCCTCCACAGGGGAGCTAATGAAAAACTGTTTTTT. Translating gives CASSEYHSPLHRGANEKLFF. Together with reference TRBV25-1 and TRBJ1-4, the CDR3 gives the full variable domain: EADIYQTPRYLVIGTGKKITLECSQTMGHDKMYWYQQDPGMELHLIHYSYGVNSTEKGDLSSESTVSRIRTEHFPLTLESARPSHTSQYLCASSEYHSPLHRGANEKLFFGSGTQLSVL.

The CDR3 DNA is TGTGCCAGCAGACAGGGGACTCCCCTCGAGCAGTACTTC. Translation: CASRQGTPLEQYF. The chain uses TRBV12-3 or TRBV12-4 and TRBJ2-7, with a possible D match to TRBD1 (7 bases). V lost 6 bases to trimming and J lost 6 bases, with 15 bases between them. The CDR3 has 13 residues.

This clonotype was seen more than once but under ten times. A junction end diverges from the germline sequence, so it may reflect a read error. CDR3 loop: CASSEPNSGYTF. The CDR3 DNA sequence: TGTGCCAGCAGTGAACCCAACTCTGGCTACACCTTC. The V and J genes are TRBV25-1 and TRBJ1-2; D is undetermined. The CDR3 contains 12 residues. Germline V lookup: CDR1 MGHDK, CDR2 SYGVNS.

This clonotype was observed at least ten times. The chain couples TRBV7-9 to TRBJ2-2; D uncertain. Trimming removed 5 bases from V and 0 bases from J, with 13 bases in between. The CDR3 runs 16 residues. The V gene's germline CDR1 is SEHNR and CDR2 FQNEAQ (reference sequence). The CDR3 DNA reads TGTGCCAGCAGCCCGGCTGAGCCTTCGAACACCGGGGAGCTGTTTTTT. It codes for CASSPAEPSNTGELFF.

This clonotype was observed many times. V and J are TRBV20-1 and TRBJ1-2, with 8 bases matching TRBD1. The CDR3 spans 14 residues. Trimming took 1 base from V and 3 from J; bases not matched to a gene: 4. Germline loops: CDR1 DFQATT, CDR2 SNEGSKA (reference sequence). The CDR3 reads CSARVQGGDYGYTF. CDR3 DNA sequence: TGCAGTGCTAGAGTACAGGGGGGGGACTATGGCTACACCTTC.

To note about this clonotype: One end of the junction fails to match germline, which may point to a read error. The genes are TRBV5-1 and TRBJ1-5; 9 nucleotides line up with TRBD1. The CDR3 spans 16 residues. Looked up from germline, CDR1 is SGHRS and CDR2 is YFSETQ. DNA for the CDR3: TGCGCCAGCAGCTTGTTGGGACAGGGTCCCAATGAGCCCCAGCATTTT. Encoded protein: CASSLLGQGPNEPQHF. Filled out from reference TRBV5-1 and TRBJ1-5, the complete variable domain reads KAGVTQTPRYLIKTRGQQVTLSCSPISGHRSVSWYQQTPGQGLQFLFEYFSETQRNKGNFPGRFSGRQFSNSRSEMNVSTLELGDSALYLCASSLLGQGPNEPQHFGDGTRLSIL.

This clonotype was observed many times. The chain combines TRBV19 with TRBJ1-1; 7 bases are shared with TRBD1. J gave up 11 bases and V 3 bases, and 6 bases lay outside the gene matches. The CDR3 is 12 residues long. CDR1 LNHDA and CDR2 SQIVND come from the germline V gene (reference sequence). CDR3 sequence: CASSIQGVEAFF. The CDR3 DNA follows: TGTGCCAGTAGTATCCAGGGGGTAGAGGCTTTCTTT.

CDR3 region: CSARGFREGGTGELFF. In DNA, the CDR3 is TGCAGTGCTAGAGGTTTTAGGGAGGGCGGGACCGGGGAGCTGTTTTTT. The V call is TRBV20-1, the J call TRBJ2-2, with 7 bases identical to TRBD2. Losses at the gene ends were 1 base for V and 5 bases for J; bases not matched to a gene: 10. Germline CDR1 reads DFQATT; CDR2 reads SNEGSKA (reference sequence). This CDR3 spans 16 amino acids.

The chain employs TRBV27 and TRBJ2-5, with 12 bases lining up with TRBD2. CDR3 size: 16 residues. In germline, CDR1 is MNHEY, CDR2 SMNVEV (reference sequence). The V segment lost 2 bases and the J segment 5 bases; nucleotides outside the gene matches: 6. Here the CDR3 reads CASSLRLAGERETQYF. The CDR3 coding sequence is TGTGCCAGCAGTTTACGACTAGCGGGAGAACGGGAGACCCAGTACTTC.

This clonotype was seen just once. This chain links TRBV29-1 with TRBJ2-5; maybe TRBD1 (5 bases). Gene TRBJ2-1 matches the end of the DNA better, so the J call may be wrong. This CDR3 has 12 amino acids. Germline V lookup: CDR1 SQVTM, CDR2 ANQGSEA. CDR3: CSVGSRADEQFF. The CDR3 region has the DNA TGCAGCGTTGGAAGCAGGGCGGATGAGCAGTTCTTC.

This clonotype was seen many times. The chain links TRBV15 to TRBJ2-2, with TRBD2 identical over 7 bases. The CDR3 runs 15 residues. The J segment lost 1 base and the V segment lost 3 bases, leaving 2 bases of the junction unmatched. Per the germline V gene, CDR1 is LNHNV and CDR2 is YYDKDF (reference sequence). The CDR3 is CATSSKRGNTGELFF. CDR3 nucleotides: TGTGCCACCAGCAGCAAGCGGGGGAACACCGGGGAGCTGTTTTTT. Looking up the rest from reference TRBV15 and TRBJ2-2 gives the full variable domain: DAMVIQNPRYQVTQFGKPVTLSCSQTLNHNVMYWYQQKSSQAPKLLFHYYDKDFNNEADTPDNFQSRRPNTSFCFLDIRSPGLGDTAMYLCATSSKRGNTGELFFGEGSRLTVL.

The sample holds many counts of this clonotype. This chain joins TRBV7-9 and TRBJ1-2; D ambiguous. The V end was cut by 1 base, the J end by 4 bases, with 22 bases between. Germline V CDR1 and CDR2: SEHNR, FQNEAQ (reference sequence). The CDR3 is made up of 18 amino acids. The DNA of the CDR3 is TGTGCCAGCAGCTTAGACACCCCAACGGAACTGACGATCTATGGCTACACCTTC. It is translated as CASSLDTPTELTIYGYTF. The variable domain in full, completed from reference TRBV7-9 and TRBJ1-2, reads DTGVSQNPRHKITKRGQNVTFRCDPISEHNRLYWYRQTLGQGPEFLTYFQNEAQLEKSRLLSDRFSAERPKGSFSTLEIQRTEQGDSAMYLCASSLDTPTELTIYGYTFGSGTRLTVV.

In its sample, this clonotype was seen a few times. The chain's CDR3 is CASSEAGLQNTGELFF. CDR3 bases: TGTGCCAGCAGTGAAGCGGGGCTCCAGAACACCGGGGAGCTGTTTTTT. The rearrangement links TRBV5-4 to TRBJ2-2; 7 bases line up with TRBD2. J gave up 1 base and V 5 bases, and 8 bases lay outside the gene matches. Looked up from germline, CDR1 is SGHNT and CDR2 is YYREEE (reference sequence). This CDR3 is built from 16 residues.

This clonotype was detected a few times. The V and J genes are TRBV9 and TRBJ2-5; D possibly uses TRBD1 or TRBD2 (5 bases each). Trimming left V 7 bases short and J 1 base short, with 17 bases between. The CDR3 extends over 15 amino acids. Germline CDR1 and CDR2: SGDLS and YYNGEE. CDR3 nucleotide sequence: TGTGCCAGCTCACGGGGAAGGGGCCTCCAAGAGACCCAGTACTTC. This encodes CASSRGRGLQETQYF.

This chain connects TRBV5-4 to TRBJ2-5; 12 bases match TRBD1. The V gene end was trimmed by 3 bases and the J gene end by 2 bases; junction bases not matched to a gene: 8. Germline-derived CDR1 and CDR2 are SGHNT and YYREEE (reference sequence). The CDR3 is 17 amino acids. In DNA, the CDR3 is TGTGCCAGCAGCTACTCCCGGGACAGGGGGCTTCAAGAGACCCAGTACTTC. Encoded protein: CASSYSRDRGLQETQYF.

Note on this clonotype: Being one base from a much bigger clone, this may be a read error. This chain joins TRBV2 and TRBJ2-5, with 9 nucleotides matching TRBD1. V dropped 6 bases and J dropped 9; count of bases not matched to a gene: 14. Germline CDR1 and CDR2: SNHLY and FYNNEI. The CDR3 loop spans 15 amino acids. CDR3 DNA sequence: TGTGCCAGCAGCCAAGTGGGACAGGGCCGGGAGGCCCAGTACTTC. Protein: CASSQVGQGREAQYF. Full variable domain (missing parts from reference TRBV2 and TRBJ2-5): EPEVTQTPSHQVTQMGQEVILRCVPISNHLYFYWYRQILGQKVEFLVSFYNNEISEKSEIFDDQFSVERPDGSNFTLKIRSTKLEDSAMYFCASSQVGQGREAQYFGPGTRLLVL.

Many counts were recorded for this clonotype. The rearrangement uses TRBV7-2 and TRBJ2-7; tentatively, D is TRBD1 or TRBD2 (5 bases each). CDR1 and CDR2 from the germline V gene are SGHTA and FQGNSA. Trimming cost V 0 bases and J 6 bases, with 18 bases left between them. The CDR3 has 16 residues. CDR3 sequence (DNA): TGTGCCAGCAGCTTAGCGTCGGGGCCCCTCCTGTCCGAGCAGTACTTC. Translated, it gives CASSLASGPLLSEQYF.

The table lists this clonotype with many counts. The CDR3 DNA sequence: TGCAGTGCTCTGACAGGCTCGAACACTGAAGCTTTCTTT. It specifies CSALTGSNTEAFF. V usage is TRBV20-1 and J usage is TRBJ1-1; D is perhaps TRBD1 (6 bases). The CDR3 runs 13 residues. Trimming took 5 bases from V and 1 from J, leaving 11 bases between them. Looked up from germline, CDR1 is DFQATT and CDR2 is SNEGSKA (reference sequence).

The chain is built from TRBV5-8 and TRBJ2-5, with D unresolved. Between the trimmed V and J ends, which lost 0 bases and 11 bases, there was a span of 5 bases. The CDR3 length is 10 residues. Germline-derived CDR1 and CDR2 are SGHTS and YDEGEE. In nucleotides, the CDR3 is TGTGCCAGCAGCTTGGTGCAGCAGTACTTC. Translating gives CASSLVQQYF. Supplemented by reference TRBV5-8 and TRBJ2-5, the full variable domain reads EAGVTQSPTHLIKTRGQQATLRCSPISGHTSVYWYQQALGLGLQFLLWYDEGEERNRGNFPPRFSGRQFPNYSSELNVNALELEDSALYLCASSLVQQYFGPGTRLLVL.